One and the same sample provided the 6 T cell receptor beta chains below, sequenced in a study of T-cell reconstitution after alpha-beta-depleted transplantation in children (dated by TCRdb to the mid-2010s). The library was made by PCR. The reads were generated on an Illumina HiSeq 2500. Molecular barcoding was employed in the preparation of TCR libraries, with unique molecular identifiers being used to normalize TCRbeta repertoire quantification. TCRdb trimmed the raw reads at Q25, called clones with MiXCR and kept productive beta chains. CDR3 protein duplicates are merged, each entry listing the most common genes and DNA. The table for this sample lists some 500,000 distinct CDR3 sequences; around 19% of them were counted only once. The ten largest clones take up 3.3% of the sample. The material was PBMCs from the stem cell graft donor, obtained from the stem cell graft. These receptors all stem from a human donor who donated a stem cell graft to a child with acute lymphoblastic leukemia.

In its sample, this clonotype was seen once. The chain combines TRBV30 with TRBJ2-2; D is unresolved. This CDR3 is built from 13 residues. CDR1 is GTSNPN, CDR2 SVGIG, per germline (reference sequence). The V end was cut by 2 bases, the J end by 6 bases, with 10 bases between. CDR3 sequence (DNA): TGTGCCTGGAGTTTGATAAGTCCCGGGGAGCTGTTTTTT. Translating it yields CAWSLISPGELFF. Full variable domain (missing parts from reference TRBV30 and TRBJ2-2): SQTIHQWPATLVQPVGSPLSLECTVEGTSNPNLYWYRQAAGRGLQLLFYSVGIGQISSEVPQNLSASRPQDRQFILSSKKLLLSDSGFYLCAWSLISPGELFFGEGSRLTVL.

The J gene is TRBJ2-6, the V gene TRBV12-5; D is ambiguous. V lost 6 bases, J lost 0 bases, and 9 bases lay in between. The CDR3 totals 15 residues. Germline V lookup: CDR1 LGHNT, CDR2 FRNRAP. The CDR3 bases are TGTGCTAGTGGGAGACCGGACTCTGGGGCCAACGTCCTGACTTTC. Translated, it gives CASGRPDSGANVLTF.

This chain uses TRBV7-3 with TRBJ2-6; D is unclear. CDR1 and CDR2 (germline): SGHTA, FQGTGA. CDR3 length: 17 amino acids. The germline V and J ends were trimmed by 2 bases and 0 bases, with 11 bases remaining between them. CDR3 sequence reads: CASSLATVSSGANVLTF. The CDR3 DNA follows: TGTGCCAGCAGCTTAGCCACAGTATCCTCTGGGGCCAACGTCCTGACTTTC.

The chain couples TRBV18 to TRBJ1-5, with D maybe TRBD1 (5 bases). The germline gives CDR1 KGHSH, CDR2 LQKENI. Between the trimmed V and J ends, which lost 3 bases and 0 bases, there was a span of 12 bases. This CDR3 spans 16 amino acids. This CDR3 is CASSPPGRNSNQPQHF. The DNA of the CDR3 is TGTGCCAGCTCACCCCCGGGACGGAATAGCAATCAGCCCCAGCATTTT.

This clonotype appeared a few times. The chain carries TRBV27 and TRBJ2-1; 10 bases fit TRBD2. J gave up 10 bases and V 2 bases, and 5 bases lay outside the gene matches. The CDR3 has 14 residues. Looked up from germline, CDR1 is MNHEY and CDR2 is SMNVEV (reference sequence). The CDR3 bases are TGTGCCAGCAGTTTAATTGTTAGCGGGAGGGAGCAGTTCTTC. Protein sequence: CASSLIVSGREQFF.

This clonotype came up a few times. This chain connects TRBV21-1 to TRBJ2-7; the table's D gene call, TRBD1, was not cross checked with the DNA. TRBV21-1 is classified as a pseudogene. This CDR3 is 15 amino acids long. The CDR3 loop reads CASSKAGGQGCEQYF. The CDR3 coding sequence is TGTGCCAGCAGCAAAGCAGGAGGACAGGGTTGCGAGCAGTACTTC.